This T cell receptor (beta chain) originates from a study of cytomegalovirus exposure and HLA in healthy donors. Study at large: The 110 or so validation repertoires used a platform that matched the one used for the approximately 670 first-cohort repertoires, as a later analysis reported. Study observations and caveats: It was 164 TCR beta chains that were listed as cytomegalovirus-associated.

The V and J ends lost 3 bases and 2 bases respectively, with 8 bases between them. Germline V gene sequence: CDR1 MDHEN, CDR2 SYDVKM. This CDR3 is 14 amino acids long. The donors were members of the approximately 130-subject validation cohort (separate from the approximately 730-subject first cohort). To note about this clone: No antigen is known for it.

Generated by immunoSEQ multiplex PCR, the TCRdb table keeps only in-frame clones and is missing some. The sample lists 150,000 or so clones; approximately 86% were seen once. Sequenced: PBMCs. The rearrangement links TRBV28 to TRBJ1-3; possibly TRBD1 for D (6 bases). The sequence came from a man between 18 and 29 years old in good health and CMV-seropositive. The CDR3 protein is CASSFGGTGNTIYF. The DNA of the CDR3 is TGTGCCAGCAGTTTTGGGGGCACTGGAAACACCATATATTTT.